The 32 T cell receptor beta chains in this list originate from one sample, sequenced in a study of chemoradiotherapy in HPV16-positive cancers. The assay was immunoSEQ multiplex PCR, and TCRdb's table has in-frame clones only and misses some. Of 11,000 or so clones in the sample, 55% to 65% were seen once. Sample acquisition took place from a patient who underwent chemoradiotherapy. All receptors come from a human donor with HPV-associated anogenital cancer.

This sequence joins TRBV25-1 and TRBJ2-2, with D perhaps TRBD1 (6 bases). This CDR3 region has 14 residues. Germline CDR1 is MGHDK and CDR2 is SYGVNS. V lost 5 bases, J lost 0 bases, and 7 bases lay in between. Here the CDR3 reads CASSNRANTGELFF. The DNA of the CDR3 is TGTGCCAGCAGTAACAGGGCGAACACCGGGGAGCTGTTTTTT.

This clone showed up just a few times. The rearrangement uses TRBV5-1 and TRBJ2-7; possibly TRBD1 for D (6 bases). CDR3 length: 14 amino acids. CDR1 is SGHRS and CDR2 is YFSETQ in the germline V gene. V lost 4 bases and J lost 3, with 14 bases in between. CDR3 DNA: TGCGCCAGCAGCCTCCAAGTGGACAGCTACGAGCAGTACTTC. Its translation is CASSLQVDSYEQYF.

The J gene is TRBJ1-4, the V gene TRBV11-2; D not resolved. The CDR3 has 14 amino acids. Germline assignment: CDR1 SGHAT and CDR2 FQNNGV. Trimming pared 4 bases from V and 6 bases from J, leaving 12 bases between. The CDR3 spells CASSSPIYDEKLFF. For the CDR3, the DNA is TGTGCCAGCAGCTCCCCAATATACGATGAAAAACTGTTTTTT.

The chain couples TRBV27 to TRBJ1-4, with 9 bases aligning to TRBD1. The CDR3 runs 12 residues. V gave up 3 bases and J gave up 10 bases; unmatched junction bases: 0. Germline V gene lookup returns CDR1 MNHEY and CDR2 SMNVEV (reference sequence). The DNA of the CDR3 is TGTGCCAGCAGTTTGGACAGGGGAAAACTGTTTTTT. Residues: CASSLDRGKLFF.

The chain joins TRBV6-1 to TRBJ2-1; 10 nucleotides line up with TRBD2. Trimming took 4 bases from V and 8 from J; bases not matched to a gene: 8. The CDR3 sequence is 15 residues long. CDR1 is MNHNS and CDR2 is SASEGT in the germline V gene. The CDR3 DNA is TGTGCCAGCAGTGTCACTAGCGGGGCTTCCCATGAGCAGTTCTTC. Protein sequence: CASSVTSGASHEQFF.

V gene TRBV11-3 combines with J gene TRBJ2-1; D uncertain. This CDR3 is 11 amino acids long. Germline V gene sequence: CDR1 SGHNT, CDR2 YENEEA. With 5 bases removed from V and 8 bases from J, the gap between germline ends came to 7 bases. The CDR3 here is CASSLNDEQFF. CDR3 bases: TGTGCCAGCAGCCTTAACGATGAGCAGTTCTTC.

This clone has more than one count but fewer than ten. The chain is built from TRBV11-2 and TRBJ1-5; TRBD1 might be the D (5 bases). Trimming removed 1 base at V and 4 bases at J, with 11 bases between. The CDR3 length is 15 residues. Germline V lookup: CDR1 SGHAT, CDR2 FQNNGV. CDR3 sequence reads: CASSLAGGWNQPQHF. The CDR3 coding sequence is TGTGCCAGCAGCTTAGCTGGGGGTTGGAATCAGCCCCAGCATTTT. The variable domain in full, completed from reference TRBV11-2 and TRBJ1-5, reads EAGVAQSPRYKIIEKRQSVAFWCNPISGHATLYWYQQILGQGPKLLIQFQNNGVVDDSQLPKDRFSAERLKGVDSTLKIQPAKLEDSAVYLCASSLAGGWNQPQHFGDGTRLSIL.

V gene TRBV30 combines with J gene TRBJ1-3; D may be TRBD1 (6 bases). The V end was cut by 0 bases, the J end by 4 bases, with 13 bases between. In germline, CDR1 is GTSNPN, CDR2 SVGIG (reference sequence). The CDR3 runs to 15 residues. The CDR3 loop reads CAWSVLSGAGNTIYF. DNA of the CDR3: TGTGCCTGGAGTGTACTATCAGGGGCAGGAAACACCATATATTTT.

This chain connects TRBV10-1 to TRBJ2-1; the D is unclear. Per the germline V gene, CDR1 is WNHNN and CDR2 is SYGVQD (reference sequence). The CDR3 loop spans 12 amino acids. Trimming took off 3 bases at V and 10 bases at J, with 10 bases between the two ends. Written as DNA, the CDR3 is TGCGCCAGCAGTGATTTAATAGAAGAGCAGTTCTTC. Its translation: CASSDLIEEQFF.

The rearrangement links TRBV2 to TRBJ1-4; D ambiguous. Looked up from germline, CDR1 is SNHLY and CDR2 is FYNNEI. There are 13 residues in the CDR3. Trimming pared 7 bases from V and 4 bases from J, leaving 10 bases between. CDR3 in amino acids: CASMAEVNEKLFF. The CDR3 DNA follows: TGTGCCAGCATGGCTGAGGTTAATGAAAAACTGTTTTTT.

V and J are TRBV28 and TRBJ1-2; 8 bases match TRBD1. The germline V gene has CDR1 MDHEN and CDR2 SYDVKM. Losses at the gene ends were 0 bases for V and 5 bases for J; bases not matched to a gene: 5. The CDR3 length is 15 residues. The CDR3 nucleotides read TGTGCCAGCAGTTTATGGCAGGGGGCAGGGTATGGCTACACCTTC. Translated: CASSLWQGAGYGYTF.

The chain recombines TRBV13 with TRBJ1-1; D not certain. Trimming pared 0 bases from V and 1 base from J, leaving 3 bases between. CDR1 is PRHDT, CDR2 FYEKMQ, per germline (reference sequence). CDR3 length: 13 amino acids. As DNA, the CDR3 is TGTGCCAGCAGCTTAGGGGGGAACACTGAAGCTTTCTTT. Translated, it gives CASSLGGNTEAFF.

This clone was recorded a few times. The rearrangement uses TRBV15 and TRBJ1-2; weak D call: TRBD1 (6 bases). Trimming pared 3 bases from V and 4 bases from J, leaving 15 bases between. Germline V gene sequence: CDR1 LNHNV, CDR2 YYDKDF (reference sequence). CDR3 length equals 15 residues. The CDR3: CATSSTRGIFYGYTF. The CDR3 DNA is TGTGCCACCAGCAGCACCAGGGGTATATTCTATGGCTACACCTTC.

The chain carries TRBV5-5 and TRBJ2-5; no definite D call. The germline V gene encodes CDR1 SGHKS and CDR2 YYEKEE (reference sequence). The CDR3 consists of 15 residues. Trimming shortened V by 0 bases and J by 4 bases, and 13 bases separated the two germline ends. The CDR3 sequence is CASSLAGYIGETQYF. CDR3 nucleotide sequence: TGTGCCAGCAGCTTGGCCGGCTACATCGGAGAGACCCAGTACTTC.

The gene calls are TRBV5-1 and TRBJ2-3; a possible D gene is TRBD2 (6 bases). This CDR3 comprises 15 residues. Germline lookup yields CDR1 SGHRS and CDR2 YFSETQ. Trimming took off 4 bases at V and 4 bases at J, with 16 bases between the two ends. CDR3 nucleotide sequence: TGCGCCAGCAGCCTCACTAGCAGTCAAGCAGATACGCAGTATTTT. Encoded protein: CASSLTSSQADTQYF.

This chain links TRBV7-9 with TRBJ1-2; D remains ambiguous. V was cut by 5 bases and J by 4 bases, with 17 bases left in between. CDR1 and CDR2 (germline): SEHNR, FQNEAQ (reference sequence). The CDR3 has 15 amino acids. The DNA of the CDR3 is TGTGCCAGCAGCCCCGCTGGCAGACTCCTCTATGGCTACACCTTC. This encodes CASSPAGRLLYGYTF.

The CDR3 DNA follows: TGTGCCAGCAGCTCAGGGGGAGGCACTGAAGCTTTCTTT. It is translated as CASSSGGGTEAFF. The rearrangement joins TRBV28 to TRBJ1-1; 7 nucleotides line up with TRBD1. The CDR3 spans 13 residues. CDR1 is MDHEN, CDR2 SYDVKM, per germline. Unmatched junction bases numbered 5, after V lost 6 bases and J lost 4 bases.

The gene calls are TRBV2 and TRBJ2-2; the D is unclear. The CDR3 loop spans 11 amino acids. The V gene's germline CDR1 is SNHLY and CDR2 FYNNEI. V dropped 5 bases and J dropped 2 bases, with 0 bases sitting between them. The CDR3 spells CASSNTGELFF. The CDR3 region has the DNA TGTGCCAGCAGTAACACCGGGGAGCTGTTTTTT.

V usage is TRBV5-1 and J usage is TRBJ2-1; the D is unclear. This CDR3 is 15 amino acids long. V was clipped by 0 bases and J by 5 bases, with 12 bases between them. Per the germline V gene, CDR1 is SGHRS and CDR2 is YFSETQ. CDR3: CASSLGDAVNNEQFF. The CDR3 DNA reads as TGCGCCAGCAGCTTGGGGGATGCAGTAAACAATGAGCAGTTCTTC.

The V call is TRBV2, the J call TRBJ2-5; no definite D call. Germline values: CDR1 SNHLY, CDR2 FYNNEI. Trimming took 6 bases from V and 4 from J, leaving 18 bases between them. The CDR3 runs to 15 residues. CDR3 nucleotides: TGTGCCAGCAGCGGCAACCCTACCCGGAGAGAGACCCAGTACTTC. It specifies CASSGNPTRRETQYF.

This clone was found once. The chain employs TRBV9 and TRBJ1-2; TRBD1 might be the D (6 bases). The CDR3 spans 13 residues. V dropped 2 bases and J dropped 7 bases, with 12 bases sitting between them. Germline V gene data show CDR1 as SGDLS and CDR2 as YYNGEE. The CDR3 DNA reads TGTGCCAGCAGCGTTCAGGGGTCGAGTGGCTACACCTTC. It specifies CASSVQGSSGYTF.

The chain combines TRBV5-5 with TRBJ1-1; D is undetermined. CDR1 and CDR2 (germline): SGHKS, YYEKEE (reference sequence). This CDR3 has 15 amino acids. V shed 4 bases and J shed 5 bases, with 18 bases lying between them. The CDR3 spells CASSPVLILGTEAFF. The CDR3 DNA reads TGTGCCAGCAGCCCCGTATTGATTCTGGGGACTGAAGCTTTCTTT.

This clone has a handful of counts. The CDR3 region has the DNA TGTGCCAGCAGCTTGGCACCAGAGAACACTGAAGCTTTCTTT. It codes for CASSLAPENTEAFF. The chain combines TRBV7-3 with TRBJ1-1; D not certain. Germline-derived CDR1 and CDR2 are SGHTA and FQGTGA. This CDR3 region has 14 residues. Trimming left V 3 bases short and J 1 base short, with 9 bases between.

The genes are TRBV6-5 and TRBJ1-2; 8 bases match TRBD1. V lost 6 bases, J lost 8 bases, and 8 bases stayed unmatched. Germline CDR1 is MNHEY and CDR2 is SVGAGI. This CDR3 contains 13 residues. The CDR3 is CASRTGGRGGYTF. In DNA, the CDR3 is TGTGCCAGCAGAACAGGGGGGAGGGGGGGCTACACCTTC.

The chain uses TRBV30 and TRBJ1-4; D unclear. The ends were cut back, 0 bases at V and 3 bases at J, with 8 bases in the middle. From germline, CDR1 is GTSNPN and CDR2 SVGIG (reference sequence). This CDR3 is 14 amino acids long. CDR3 sequence: CAWSVGSANEKLFF. The CDR3 region has the DNA TGTGCCTGGAGTGTAGGATCAGCTAATGAAAAACTGTTTTTT.

This clone was observed once. The chain employs TRBV11-3 and TRBJ2-2; D not certain. The CDR3 runs 12 residues. V gave up 4 bases and J gave up 0 bases, with 0 bases separating them. Germline lookup yields CDR1 SGHNT and CDR2 YENEEA. CDR3 coding DNA: TGTGCCAGCAGCTCGAACACCGGGGAGCTGTTTTTT. As protein: CASSSNTGELFF. The full variable domain, rest sourced from reference TRBV11-3 and TRBJ2-2, is EAGVVQSPRYKIIEKKQPVAFWCNPISGHNTLYWYLQNLGQGPELLIRYENEEAVDDSQLPKDRFSAERLKGVDSTLKIQPAELGDSAVYLCASSSNTGELFFGEGSRLTVL.

In this sample, this clone turned up once. This rearrangement joins TRBV19 to TRBJ1-5, with a weak D call TRBD1 (5 bases). The V gene's germline CDR1 is LNHDA and CDR2 SQIVND (reference sequence). V was shortened by 7 bases and J by 3 bases, with 10 bases between the two germline ends. This CDR3 has 13 amino acids. The CDR3: CASMGTLNQPQHF. The CDR3, as DNA: TGTGCCAGTATGGGGACCCTCAATCAGCCCCAGCATTTT. Looking up the rest from reference TRBV19 and TRBJ1-5 gives the full variable domain: DGGITQSPKYLFRKEGQNVTLSCEQNLNHDAMYWYRQDPGQGLRLIYYSQIVNDFQKGDIAEGYSVSREKKESFPLTVTSAQKNPTAFYLCASMGTLNQPQHFGDGTRLSIL.

This clone was found a few times. The rearrangement uses TRBV27 and TRBJ1-5; 10 positions agree with TRBD1. This CDR3 region has 13 residues. After removal of 6 bases from V and 6 bases from J, the junction contained 2 bases not matched to a gene. The germline V gene encodes CDR1 MNHEY and CDR2 SMNVEV (reference sequence). The CDR3 loop is CASRGQGIQPQHF. The CDR3 DNA reads as TGTGCCAGCAGGGGACAGGGGATTCAGCCCCAGCATTTT.

The sample holds a few counts of this clone. V usage is TRBV23-1 and J usage is TRBJ1-2; D ambiguous. TRBV23-1 is an open reading frame, and its role is uncertain. The V end lost 11 bases, the J end lost 7 bases, and 23 bases lay between the germline ends. This CDR3 is 14 amino acids long. The CDR3 here is CAGRRTSPSPGYTF. The CDR3 region has the DNA TGCGCCGGACGTCGGACCTCGCCTAGTCCTGGCTACACCTTC.

This clone turned up a few times. In DNA, the CDR3 is TGTGCCAGCAGGGGACAGCCAAAAGAGACCCAGTACTTC. This encodes CASRGQPKETQYF. This chain links TRBV7-8 with TRBJ2-5; TRBD1 aligns across 7 bases. From germline, CDR1 is SGHVS and CDR2 FQNEAQ. This CDR3 is built from 13 residues. After removal of 6 bases from V and 3 bases from J, the junction contained 4 bases not matched to a gene.

The table lists this clone with a count of one. V and J are TRBV30 and TRBJ2-1, with D tentatively TRBD1 (5 bases). The V and J ends lost 5 bases and 6 bases respectively, with 17 bases between them. The CDR3 has 14 residues. In germline, CDR1 is GTSNPN, CDR2 SVGIG (reference sequence). Written as DNA, the CDR3 is TGTGCCTGGGCTCTAGGGGTCCACTCCAATGAGCAGTTCTTC. Its translation: CAWALGVHSNEQFF.

The rearrangement links TRBV2 to TRBJ2-2; D gene unclear. This CDR3 contains 16 residues. The V gene's germline CDR1 is SNHLY and CDR2 FYNNEI. V dropped 5 bases and J dropped 0 bases, with 13 bases sitting between them. Here the CDR3 DNA reads TGTGCCAGCAGTCCGGACCTACTACCGAACACCGGGGAGCTGTTTTTT. This encodes CASSPDLLPNTGELFF.